A selection of T cell receptor beta chains follows, all from one sample in a study of shared clonotypes between healthy human individuals. Only in-frame clones appear in the TCRdb table, and some are missing; sequencing was by immunoSEQ multiplex PCR. This table has approximately 740,000 clones, 80% to 95% appearing once. The sequenced material came from naive CD8+ T cells sorted from blood. The receptors were sampled from a man aged 25 to 40 in good health. The CDR3 runs from the conserved cysteine through the conserved F or W. The D gene is left open where the match is weak. Clone size is given for some rows only: seen once, a few or many times, or a class if the clone is expanded.

cdr3_nt | cdr3_aa | v_call | d_call | clone_size | j_call
TGTGCCAGCAGCTTATTTAACGATGAGCAGTTCTTC | CASSLFNDEQFF | TRBV11-3 | - | - | TRBJ2-1
TGCGCCAGCAGCCTACGAATGGGACTAGCGGGAGTTGAGTTCTTC | CASSLRMGLAGVEFF | TRBV4-1 | TRBD2 | - | TRBJ2-1
TGTGCCAGCAGCGCCACGCTAGCGGGAGGGCCCAGGGATACGCAGTATTTT | CASSATLAGGPRDTQYF | TRBV9 | TRBD2 | - | TRBJ2-3
TGTGCCAGCGCCCAGGGGACACGCTCCTACAATGAGCAGTTCTTC | CASAQGTRSYNEQFF | TRBV27 | - | few | TRBJ2-1
TGTGCCAGCAGCCCAGGAGGTAATGAGCAGTTCTTC | CASSPGGNEQFF | TRBV7-8 | - | - | TRBJ2-1
TGTGCCAGCAGCTTAGTAAGCACTAACTATGGCTACACCTTC | CASSLVSTNYGYTF | TRBV7-9 | - | - | TRBJ1-2
TGTGCCAGCAGCGGTCCGAACACCGGGGAGCTGTTTTTT | CASSGPNTGELFF | TRBV9 | - | - | TRBJ2-2
TGTGCCAGCAGCTTAACGTCGGCAGGTCTTGGGGAGACCCAGTACTTC | CASSLTSAGLGETQYF | TRBV7-7 | - | - | TRBJ2-5
TGTGCCAGCTCAGGGTGGGTCCCAGATACGCAGTATTTT | CASSGWVPDTQYF | TRBV7-9 | - | - | TRBJ2-3
TGCGCCACCATGACTAGCGGGAGCTACAATGAGCAGTTCTTC | CATMTSGSYNEQFF | TRBV10-2 | TRBD2 | - | TRBJ2-1
TGTGCCAGCAGTTTTGGGACTAGCGGGAGCAATGAGCAGTTCTTC | CASSFGTSGSNEQFF | TRBV27 | TRBD2 | once | TRBJ2-1
TGTGCCAGCAGCAACTTTGAATATGGCTACACCTTC | CASSNFEYGYTF | TRBV5-6 | - | - | TRBJ1-2
TGTGCCCTCCGATGGGAGGCTTTCTTT | CALRWEAFF | TRBV10-3 | - | - | TRBJ1-1
TGTGCCAGCAGCCCTACATGGGGGGACTACGAGCAGTACTTC | CASSPTWGDYEQYF | TRBV7-2 | - | - | TRBJ2-7
TGTGCCAGCAGCGAGCGGGGTCCGAATGAAAAACTGTTTTTT | CASSERGPNEKLFF | TRBV6-5 | - | - | TRBJ1-4
TGCGCCAGCAGCCAAGGACAGGGGGCAAACTATGGCTACACCTTC | CASSQGQGANYGYTF | TRBV4-3 | TRBD1 | - | TRBJ1-2
TGTGCCTGGGGGAACAGGGGAGGTGACTACGAGCAGTACTTC | CAWGNRGGDYEQYF | TRBV30 | - | - | TRBJ2-7
TGTGCCAGCAGCCCCGACCGAAACACCATATATTTT | CASSPDRNTIYF | TRBV16 | - | once | TRBJ1-3
TGTGCCAGCAGTTCGATGCGCGAGCAGTACTTC | CASSSMREQYF | TRBV27 | - | - | TRBJ2-7
TGTGCCAGCAGCTTACGAGCGGCCGTTAACACCGGGGAGCTGTTTTTT | CASSLRAAVNTGELFF | TRBV7-3 | - | - | TRBJ2-2
TGCGCCAGCAGCCGAGACGGCTTTGACAATCAGCCCCAGCATTTT | CASSRDGFDNQPQHF | TRBV5-1 | - | - | TRBJ1-5
TGTGCCAGCAGTCCAGCGGGGTATCAGCCCCAGCATTTT | CASSPAGYQPQHF | TRBV27 | - | - | TRBJ1-5
TGTGCCAGCAGCCCGCGGGGAGAACATGTCTCCTACGAGCAGTACTTC | CASSPRGEHVSYEQYF | TRBV7-9 | - | once | TRBJ2-7
TGTGCCAGCAGCTTAGAGGGGACAGGTGGCACTGAAGCTTTCTTT | CASSLEGTGGTEAFF | TRBV7-8 | TRBD1 | - | TRBJ1-1
TGTGCCAGCAAACACAGGGGGCCGGGTGAGCAGTACTTC | CASKHRGPGEQYF | TRBV14 | TRBD1 | - | TRBJ2-7
TGTGCCAGCAGTTTATTGGACAGGGCTGGTAGGAACACCGGGGAGCTGTTTTTT | CASSLLDRAGRNTGELFF | TRBV28 | TRBD1 | once | TRBJ2-2
TGTGCCAGCAGTTTTAAGGGAGCTCGGGAGCAGTTCTTC | CASSFKGAREQFF | TRBV27 | - | - | TRBJ2-1
TGTGCCAGCAGCTTATTCTCCGGGAGGAACACCGGGGAGCTGTTTTTT | CASSLFSGRNTGELFF | TRBV7-3 | - | - | TRBJ2-2
TGTGCCAGCAGCCCCCCGGGCAGGGACACTGAAGCTTTCTTT | CASSPPGRDTEAFF | TRBV5-5 | - | - | TRBJ1-1
TGCGCCAGCAGCCAAGACCAGGGACTTCACACTGAAGCTTTCTTT | CASSQDQGLHTEAFF | TRBV4-1 | - | - | TRBJ1-1
TGTGCCTGGAATCAGGGAGTAAGGCCGGAGCAGCAGTTCTTC | CAWNQGVRPEQQFF | TRBV30 | - | once | TRBJ2-1
TGCGCCAGCAGCCTGACTCCTCTCGCGAATGAGCAGTTCTTC | CASSLTPLANEQFF | TRBV4-1 | - | - | TRBJ2-1
TGTGCCAGCAGTTTATCAATCTCTGGGGCCAACGTCCTGACTTTC | CASSLSISGANVLTF | TRBV27 | - | - | TRBJ2-6
TGTGCCAGCAGCCCCGAGAGGGAGTACGGGGAGCTGTTTTTT | CASSPEREYGELFF | TRBV9 | - | - | TRBJ2-2
TGTGCCAGCAGTTACTCCGGGGGGGGCTTCCACGAGCAGTACTTC | CASSYSGGGFHEQYF | TRBV6-5 | TRBD2 | once | TRBJ2-7
TGCGCCAGCACTGAAGCTTTCTTT | CASTEAFF | TRBV10-1 | - | - | TRBJ1-1
TGCGCCAGCAGCTTTAGGGGCGCTAGGGGCTACGAGCAGTACTTC | CASSFRGARGYEQYF | TRBV5-1 | - | - | TRBJ2-7
TGTGCCAGCAGCTACTCAGGGCCAGGTACCTACGAGCAGTACTTC | CASSYSGPGTYEQYF | TRBV7-9 | - | few | TRBJ2-7
TGCGCCAGCAGATCCGAGACCGGGGAGCTGTTTTTT | CASRSETGELFF | TRBV5-1 | - | few | TRBJ2-2
TGTGCCAGCAGCGGCCCCTGGACTAGCGGCAGAGCGGGGTACACCGGGGAGCTGTTTTTT | CASSGPWTSGRAGYTGELFF | TRBV9 | TRBD2 | - | TRBJ2-2
TGTGCCAGCAGCTTTCTGGACAGTGGCACCGGGGAGCTGTTTTTT | CASSFLDSGTGELFF | TRBV13 | - | - | TRBJ2-2
TGTGCCAGCAGTTCCGCCGAGGGTCATGGAGGGGACACTGAAGCTTTCTTT | CASSSAEGHGGDTEAFF | TRBV28 | - | - | TRBJ1-1
TGTGCCAGCAGCTCCTCGCGTCTAGCGGGAGTCCGCACAGATACGCAGTATTTT | CASSSSRLAGVRTDTQYF | TRBV7-9 | TRBD2 | - | TRBJ2-3
TGTGCCAGCTCACCATCAGGGGACACTGAAGCTTTCTTT | CASSPSGDTEAFF | TRBV18 | - | - | TRBJ1-1
TGTGCCAGCAGCTGGGCCCTAATACTGGACACCGGGGAGCTGTTTTTT | CASSWALILDTGELFF | TRBV7-2 | - | - | TRBJ2-2
TGTGCCAGCAGGGACAGGGAAAACTCCTACAATGAGCAGTTCTTC | CASRDRENSYNEQFF | TRBV6-4 | TRBD1 | - | TRBJ2-1
TGCACCAGCAGCCAAGGATATAATACGGGAGTCCGGGAGACCCAGTACTTC | CTSSQGYNTGVRETQYF | TRBV1 | - | - | TRBJ2-5
TGTGCCTGGAGCAAGGTGGGCGTTGAGCAGTTCTTC | CAWSKVGVEQFF | TRBV30 | - | - | TRBJ2-1
TGCGCCAGCAGCCAAGAGTTGCGGGAGGCAGATACGCAGTATTTT | CASSQELREADTQYF | TRBV4-1 | TRBD2 | - | TRBJ2-3
TGCAGCGTTCCCTTTGGGAGCGGGAAGACCACAGATACGCAGTATTTT | CSVPFGSGKTTDTQYF | TRBV29-1 | TRBD2 | - | TRBJ2-3
TGTGCCAGCAGTTTTGGGTCACCGGGAGACGACAATGAGCAGTTCTTC | CASSFGSPGDDNEQFF | TRBV28 | - | - | TRBJ2-1
TGTGCCAGCAGCGAGACAGGGTTGAACAATGAGCAGTTCTTC | CASSETGLNNEQFF | TRBV9 | TRBD1 | - | TRBJ2-1
TGTGCCAGCAGGGAAGAGGCATTTACCTATTCTGAAGCTTTCTTT | CASREEAFTYSEAFF | TRBV2 | - | - | TRBJ1-1
TGTGCCAGCAGTTTATCTCAGGGGGCGAGGGGCTACACCTTC | CASSLSQGARGYTF | TRBV27 | TRBD1 | - | TRBJ1-2
TGTGCCAGCAGCACCGGGACTAGCCCTATCTACAATGAGCAGTTCTTC | CASSTGTSPIYNEQFF | TRBV5-6 | TRBD2 | - | TRBJ2-1
TGTGCCAGTAGTATTAACAGGGCGGGTGGAACAGATACGCAGTATTTT | CASSINRAGGTDTQYF | TRBV19 | - | - | TRBJ2-3